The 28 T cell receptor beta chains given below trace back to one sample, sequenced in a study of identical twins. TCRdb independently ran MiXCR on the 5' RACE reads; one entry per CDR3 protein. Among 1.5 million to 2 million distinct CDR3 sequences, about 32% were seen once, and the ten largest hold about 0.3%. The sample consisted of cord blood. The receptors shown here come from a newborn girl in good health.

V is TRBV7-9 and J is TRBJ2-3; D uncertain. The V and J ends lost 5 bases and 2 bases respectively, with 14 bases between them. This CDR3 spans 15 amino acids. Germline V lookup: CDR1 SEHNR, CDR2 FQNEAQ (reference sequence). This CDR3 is CASSPRLPLTDTQYF. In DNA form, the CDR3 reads TGTGCCAGCAGCCCTAGGCTCCCCCTCACAGATACGCAGTATTTT.

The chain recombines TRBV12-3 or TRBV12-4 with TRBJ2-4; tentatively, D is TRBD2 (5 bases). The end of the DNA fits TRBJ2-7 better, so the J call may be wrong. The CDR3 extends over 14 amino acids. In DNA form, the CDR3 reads TGTGCCAGCAGTCCACCGGGCCTCGGGAACGAGCAGTACTTC. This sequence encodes CASSPPGLGNEQYF.

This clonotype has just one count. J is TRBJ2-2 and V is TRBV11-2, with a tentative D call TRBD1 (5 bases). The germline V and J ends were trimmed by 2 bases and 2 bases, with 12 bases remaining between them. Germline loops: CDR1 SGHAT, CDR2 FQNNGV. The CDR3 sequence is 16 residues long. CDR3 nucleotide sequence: TGTGCCAGCAGCTTAATTAGGGGCCCTAACACCGGGGAGCTGTTTTTT. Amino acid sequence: CASSLIRGPNTGELFF. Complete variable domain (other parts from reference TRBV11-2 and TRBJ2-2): EAGVAQSPRYKIIEKRQSVAFWCNPISGHATLYWYQQILGQGPKLLIQFQNNGVVDDSQLPKDRFSAERLKGVDSTLKIQPAKLEDSAVYLCASSLIRGPNTGELFFGEGSRLTVL.

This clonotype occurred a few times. The CDR3 here is CASSALLAGTDTQYF. In nucleotides, the CDR3 is TGTGCCAGCAGCGCTCTACTAGCGGGGACTGATACGCAGTATTTT. The chain couples TRBV9 to TRBJ2-3, with 10 positions matching TRBD2. The length of the CDR3 is 15 residues. CDR1 and CDR2 from the germline V gene are SGDLS and YYNGEE. The V segment lost 3 bases and the J segment 6 bases; nucleotides outside the gene matches: 7.

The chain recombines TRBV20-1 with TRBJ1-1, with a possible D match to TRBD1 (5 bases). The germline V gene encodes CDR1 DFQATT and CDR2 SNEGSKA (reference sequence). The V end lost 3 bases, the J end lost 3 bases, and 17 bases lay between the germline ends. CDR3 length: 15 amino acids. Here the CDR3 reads CSASTLHRQYTEAFF. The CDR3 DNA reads TGCAGTGCTAGTACGTTGCACAGGCAATACACTGAAGCTTTCTTT.

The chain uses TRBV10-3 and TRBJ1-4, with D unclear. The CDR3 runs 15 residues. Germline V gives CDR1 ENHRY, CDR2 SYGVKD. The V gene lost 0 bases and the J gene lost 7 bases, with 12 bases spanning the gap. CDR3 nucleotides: TGTGCCATCAGTGAGTCGGGCAGTTTCAGTGAAAAACTGTTTTTT. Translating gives CAISESGSFSEKLFF.

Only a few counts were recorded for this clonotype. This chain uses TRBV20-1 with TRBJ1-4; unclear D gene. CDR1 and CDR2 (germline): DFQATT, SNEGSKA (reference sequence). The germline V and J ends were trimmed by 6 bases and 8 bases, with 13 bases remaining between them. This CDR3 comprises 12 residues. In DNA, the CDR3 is TGCAGTGCCCCGGGCCCCCGGGAAAAACTGTTTTTT. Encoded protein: CSAPGPREKLFF.

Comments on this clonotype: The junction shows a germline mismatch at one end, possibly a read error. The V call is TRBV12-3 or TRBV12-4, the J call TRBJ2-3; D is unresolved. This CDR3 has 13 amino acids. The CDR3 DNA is TGTGCCAGCAGTTATGGCAGCACAGATACGCGGTATTTT. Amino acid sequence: CASSYGSTDTRYF.

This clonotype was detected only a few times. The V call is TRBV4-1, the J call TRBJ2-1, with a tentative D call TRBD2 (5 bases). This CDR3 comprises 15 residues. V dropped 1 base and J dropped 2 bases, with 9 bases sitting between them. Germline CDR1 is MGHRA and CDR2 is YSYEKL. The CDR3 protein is CASSQVLAPYNEQFF. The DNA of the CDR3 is TGCGCCAGCAGCCAAGTCCTAGCCCCCTACAATGAGCAGTTCTTC.

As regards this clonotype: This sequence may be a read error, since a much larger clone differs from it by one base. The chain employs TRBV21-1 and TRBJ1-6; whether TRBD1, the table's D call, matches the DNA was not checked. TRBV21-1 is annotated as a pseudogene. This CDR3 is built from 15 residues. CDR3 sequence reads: CAGSPRDSYNSPLHF. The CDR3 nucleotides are TGTGCCGGCAGTCCCCGGGACAGCTATAATTCACCCCTCCACTTT.

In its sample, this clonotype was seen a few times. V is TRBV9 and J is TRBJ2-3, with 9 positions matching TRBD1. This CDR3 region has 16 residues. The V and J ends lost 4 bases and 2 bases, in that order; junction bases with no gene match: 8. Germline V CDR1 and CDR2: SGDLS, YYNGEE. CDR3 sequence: CASSPTTGGNTDTQYF. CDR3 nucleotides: TGTGCCAGCAGCCCCACGACAGGGGGTAACACAGATACGCAGTATTTT.

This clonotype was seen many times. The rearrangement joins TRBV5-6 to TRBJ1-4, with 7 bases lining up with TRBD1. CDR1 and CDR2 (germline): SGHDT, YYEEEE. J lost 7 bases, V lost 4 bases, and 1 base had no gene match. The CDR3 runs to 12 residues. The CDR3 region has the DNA TGTGCCAGCAGCCGGGACAGTGAAAAACTGTTTTTT. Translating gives CASSRDSEKLFF.

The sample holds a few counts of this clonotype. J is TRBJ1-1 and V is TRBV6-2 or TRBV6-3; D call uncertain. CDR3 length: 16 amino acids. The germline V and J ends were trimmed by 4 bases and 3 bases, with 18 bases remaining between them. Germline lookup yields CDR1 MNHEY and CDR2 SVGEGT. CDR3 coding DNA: TGTGCCAGCAGTTTCCCGCCCAAGACGTGGGACACTGAAGCTTTCTTT. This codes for CASSFPPKTWDTEAFF.

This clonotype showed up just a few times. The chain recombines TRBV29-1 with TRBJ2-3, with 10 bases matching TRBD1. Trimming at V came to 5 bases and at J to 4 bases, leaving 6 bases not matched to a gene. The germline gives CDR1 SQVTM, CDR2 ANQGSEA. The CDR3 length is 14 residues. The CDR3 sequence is CSVQTGQGPDTQYF. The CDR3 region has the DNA TGCAGCGTTCAAACGGGACAGGGGCCAGATACGCAGTATTTT.

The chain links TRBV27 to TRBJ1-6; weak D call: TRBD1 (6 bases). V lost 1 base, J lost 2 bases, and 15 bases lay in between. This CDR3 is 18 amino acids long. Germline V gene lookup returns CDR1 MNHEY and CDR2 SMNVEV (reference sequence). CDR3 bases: TGTGCCAGCAGTTTATTTTCGACAGGAGTCCCCTATAATTCACCCCTCCACTTT. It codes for CASSLFSTGVPYNSPLHF.

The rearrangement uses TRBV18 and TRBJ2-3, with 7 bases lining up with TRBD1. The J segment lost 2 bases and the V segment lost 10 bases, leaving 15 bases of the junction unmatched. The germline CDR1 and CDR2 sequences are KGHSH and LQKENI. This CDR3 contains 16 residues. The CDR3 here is CATRAPTGKHTDTQYF. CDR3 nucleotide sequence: TGTGCCACTCGGGCCCCGACAGGGAAACACACAGATACGCAGTATTTT.

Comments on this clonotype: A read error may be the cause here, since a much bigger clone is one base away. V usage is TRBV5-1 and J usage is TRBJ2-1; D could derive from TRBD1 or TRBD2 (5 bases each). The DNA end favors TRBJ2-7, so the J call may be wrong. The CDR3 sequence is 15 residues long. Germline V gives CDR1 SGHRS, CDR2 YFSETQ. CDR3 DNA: TGCGCCAGCAGCTTGGTGGGGGAGACCTACAATGAGCAGTACTTC. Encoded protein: CASSLVGETYNEQYF.

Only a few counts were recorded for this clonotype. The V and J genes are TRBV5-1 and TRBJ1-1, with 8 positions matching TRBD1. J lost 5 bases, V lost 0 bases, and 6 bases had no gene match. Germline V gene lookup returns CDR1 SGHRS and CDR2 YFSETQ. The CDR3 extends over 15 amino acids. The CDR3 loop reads CASSLEAGGRTEAFF. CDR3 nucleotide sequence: TGCGCCAGCAGCTTGGAGGCAGGGGGCAGGACTGAAGCTTTCTTT.

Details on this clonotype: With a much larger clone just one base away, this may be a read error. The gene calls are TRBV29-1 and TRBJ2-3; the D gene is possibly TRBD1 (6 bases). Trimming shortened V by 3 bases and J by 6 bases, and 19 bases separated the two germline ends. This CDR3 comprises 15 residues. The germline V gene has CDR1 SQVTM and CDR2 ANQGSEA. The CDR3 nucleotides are TGCAGCGTTGAGGGGGCTAGCAGGGAGTGGGATACGCAGTATTTT. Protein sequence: CSVEGASREWDTQYF.

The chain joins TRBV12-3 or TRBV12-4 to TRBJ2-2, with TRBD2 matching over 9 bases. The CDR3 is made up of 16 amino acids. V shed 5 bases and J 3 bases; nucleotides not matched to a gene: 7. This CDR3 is CASSPGLARDTGELFF. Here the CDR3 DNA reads TGTGCCAGCAGTCCCGGACTAGCGCGAGACACCGGGGAGCTGTTTTTT.

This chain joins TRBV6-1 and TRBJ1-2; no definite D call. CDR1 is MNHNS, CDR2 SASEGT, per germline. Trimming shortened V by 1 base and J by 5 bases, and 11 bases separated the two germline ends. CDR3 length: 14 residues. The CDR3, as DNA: TGTGCCAGCAGTGAAGGAGGTGGCCTATATGGCTACACCTTC. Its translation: CASSEGGGLYGYTF.

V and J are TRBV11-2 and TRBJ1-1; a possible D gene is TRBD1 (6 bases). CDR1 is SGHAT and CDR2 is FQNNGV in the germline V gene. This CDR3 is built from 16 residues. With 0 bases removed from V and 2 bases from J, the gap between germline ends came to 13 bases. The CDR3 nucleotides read TGTGCCAGCAGCTTAGATCGTGGAGGGGGAAACACTGAAGCTTTCTTT. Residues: CASSLDRGGGNTEAFF.

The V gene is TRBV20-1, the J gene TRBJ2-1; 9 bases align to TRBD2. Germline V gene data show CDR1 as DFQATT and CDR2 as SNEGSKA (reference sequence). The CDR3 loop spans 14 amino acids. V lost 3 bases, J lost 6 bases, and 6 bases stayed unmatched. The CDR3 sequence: CSARASGASNEQFF. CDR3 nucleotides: TGCAGTGCTAGGGCTAGCGGGGCCTCCAATGAGCAGTTCTTC.

The CDR3 nucleotides are TGTGCCAGCAGTTTAAGGTTGGGACAGGGTTATCAGCCCCAGCATTTT. It translates to CASSLRLGQGYQPQHF. The gene calls are TRBV12-3 or TRBV12-4 and TRBJ1-5, with 9 bases that match TRBD1. This CDR3 region has 16 residues. The trim removed 2 bases at V and 5 bases at J, leaving 7 bases unmatched.

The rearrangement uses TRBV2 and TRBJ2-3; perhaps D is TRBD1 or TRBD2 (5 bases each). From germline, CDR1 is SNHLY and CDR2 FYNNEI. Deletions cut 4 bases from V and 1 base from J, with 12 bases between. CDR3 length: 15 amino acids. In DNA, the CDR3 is TGTGCCAGCAGTGGAGGGGTGAGGGGCACAGATACGCAGTATTTT. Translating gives CASSGGVRGTDTQYF. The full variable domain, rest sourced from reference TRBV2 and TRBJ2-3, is EPEVTQTPSHQVTQMGQEVILRCVPISNHLYFYWYRQILGQKVEFLVSFYNNEISEKSEIFDDQFSVERPDGSNFTLKIRSTKLEDSAMYFCASSGGVRGTDTQYFGPGTRLTVL.

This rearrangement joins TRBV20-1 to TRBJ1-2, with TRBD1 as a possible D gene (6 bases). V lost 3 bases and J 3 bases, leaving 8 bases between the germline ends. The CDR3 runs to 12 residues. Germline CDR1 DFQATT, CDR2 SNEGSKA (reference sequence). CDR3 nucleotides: TGCAGTGCTAGTCGACAGGACTATGGCTACACCTTC. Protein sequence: CSASRQDYGYTF.

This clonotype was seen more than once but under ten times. For the CDR3, the DNA is TGTGCCAGCAGCCAGGGCTTTACAGGGGACTACGAGCAGTACTTC. Translating gives CASSQGFTGDYEQYF. V gene TRBV4-2 combines with J gene TRBJ2-7, with 7 bases fitting TRBD1. The V segment lost 3 bases and the J segment 3 bases; nucleotides outside the gene matches: 8. The germline gives CDR1 LGHNA, CDR2 YNFKEQ. This CDR3 comprises 15 residues.

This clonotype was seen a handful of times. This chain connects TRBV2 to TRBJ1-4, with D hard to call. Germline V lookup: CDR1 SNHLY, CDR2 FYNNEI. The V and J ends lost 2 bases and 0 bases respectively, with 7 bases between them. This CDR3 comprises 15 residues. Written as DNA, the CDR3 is TGTGCCAGCAGTGAATCGGGTGCAACTAATGAAAAACTGTTTTTT. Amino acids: CASSESGATNEKLFF.